The 8 T cell receptor beta chains below were found in one sample sequenced in a study of blood T cell repertoires in COVID-19. TCRdb's copy holds only in-frame clones and misses some; the assay was immunoSEQ multiplex PCR. The table has about 240,000 clones, 86% seen once. Sequencing used peripheral blood. Source of these receptors: a man aged 55 to 69 with acute or convalescent COVID-19.

The chain is built from TRBV7-2 and TRBJ1-1, with 7 nucleotides matching TRBD1. The ends lost 1 base at V and 3 bases at J; junction bases unmatched: 14. CDR3 length: 18 amino acids. In germline, CDR1 is SGHTA, CDR2 FQGNSA. The CDR3 DNA is TGTGCCAGCAGCTTAGAGGACTGGCAGGGGGAGTTGGACACTGAAGCTTTCTTT. Translation: CASSLEDWQGELDTEAFF.

The gene calls are TRBV7-3 and TRBJ2-7, with D maybe TRBD2 (5 bases). The V and J ends lost 6 bases and 7 bases respectively, with 16 bases between them. The CDR3 loop spans 13 amino acids. Germline CDR1 reads SGHTA; CDR2 reads FQGTGA. The CDR3 coding sequence is TGTGCCAGCAGTCAAACGGGGTGGAGGGAGCAGTACTTC. The encoded protein is CASSQTGWREQYF.

The V and J genes are TRBV29-1 and TRBJ1-2; 7 bases line up with TRBD1. The CDR3 contains 14 residues. The V segment lost 6 bases and the J segment 2 bases; nucleotides outside the gene matches: 9. In germline, CDR1 is SQVTM, CDR2 ANQGSEA. CDR3 sequence reads: CSVKQTGSNYGYTF. DNA of the CDR3: TGCAGCGTGAAACAGACAGGGAGCAACTATGGCTACACCTTC.

The chain is built from TRBV6-6 and TRBJ2-4; 7 positions agree with TRBD1. Unmatched junction bases numbered 17, after V lost 5 bases and J lost 7 bases. This CDR3 contains 17 residues. Germline CDR1 MNHNY, CDR2 SVGAGI (reference sequence). CDR3 nucleotides: TGTGCCAGCAGTCCCCTAAGGGATAGGGGGCTGGGGAACATTCAGTACTTC. This gives the protein CASSPLRDRGLGNIQYF.

The rearrangement links TRBV11-3 to TRBJ1-1; D not resolved. This CDR3 is built from 13 residues. With 5 bases removed from V and 0 bases from J, the gap between germline ends came to 7 bases. Germline values: CDR1 SGHNT, CDR2 YENEEA. The CDR3 nucleotides read TGTGCCAGCAGCCTTCGGGTGAACACTGAAGCTTTCTTT. This encodes CASSLRVNTEAFF.

The CDR3 sequence: CASSLIRVAEQYF. CDR3 nucleotides: TGCGCCAGCAGCTTGATCAGGGTTGCCGAGCAGTACTTC. This chain links TRBV5-1 with TRBJ2-7; possible D gene TRBD1, 5 bases. CDR3 length: 13 residues. Per germline, CDR1 SGHRS and CDR2 YFSETQ. V lost 1 base, J lost 6 bases, and 11 bases lay in between.

This rearrangement joins TRBV9 to TRBJ1-2, with D maybe TRBD1 (5 bases). Trimming took off 1 base at V and 6 bases at J, with 10 bases between the two ends. This CDR3 region has 13 residues. Germline loops: CDR1 SGDLS, CDR2 YYNGEE. CDR3 loop: CASSVSAGDGYTF. In DNA form, the CDR3 reads TGTGCCAGCAGCGTAAGTGCGGGGGATGGCTACACCTTC. The whole variable domain, filled in from reference TRBV9 and TRBJ1-2, reads DSGVTQTPKHLITATGQRVTLRCSPRSGDLSVYWYQQSLDQGLQFLIQYYNGEERAKGNILERFSAQQFPDLHSELNLSSLELGDSALYFCASSVSAGDGYTFGSGTRLTVV.

The chain combines TRBV24-1 with TRBJ2-3, with TRBD1 matching 8 bases. After removal of 0 bases from V and 2 bases from J, the junction contained 6 bases not matched to a gene. The length of the CDR3 is 17 residues. The germline CDR1 and CDR2 sequences are KGHDR and SFDVKD. The CDR3 region is CATSDLSGQGFTDTQYF. For the CDR3, the DNA is TGTGCCACCAGTGATTTGTCAGGACAGGGTTTCACAGATACGCAGTATTTT.